Below, 27 T cell receptor beta chains from the same sample are listed, as sequenced in a study of blood T cell repertoires in COVID-19. Method: immunoSEQ multiplex PCR; TCRdb's copy keeps in-frame clones and lacks some. The repertoire holds 40,000 to 65,000 clones, with 65% to 85% as singletons. The sample consisted of peripheral blood. All receptors come from a human donor with active or convalescent COVID-19. The donor label of this sample is uncertain.

The V and J genes are TRBV7-2 and TRBJ1-2; no firm D call. Trimming removed 1 base at V and 0 bases at J, with 15 bases between. The CDR3 is made up of 17 amino acids. Germline V gene data show CDR1 as SGHTA and CDR2 as FQGNSA. CDR3 sequence (DNA): TGTGCCAGCAGCTTAGTCTCCAACGACGGAGCTAACTATGGCTACACCTTC. Translated, it gives CASSLVSNDGANYGYTF.

The CDR3 loop is CASSSSGLYNEQFF. CDR3 coding DNA: TGTGCCAGCAGTTCTAGCGGGTTATACAATGAGCAGTTCTTC. The J gene is TRBJ2-1, the V gene TRBV7-3; 8 positions agree with TRBD2. Per the germline V gene, CDR1 is SGHTA and CDR2 is FQGTGA. V shed 6 bases and J 4 bases; nucleotides not matched to a gene: 5. The CDR3 length is 14 residues. Filled out from reference TRBV7-3 and TRBJ2-1, the complete variable domain reads GAGVSQTPSNKVTEKGKYVELRCDPISGHTALYWYRQSLGQGPEFLIYFQGTGAADDSGLPNDRFFAVRPEGSVSTLKIQRTERGDSAVYLCASSSSGLYNEQFFGPGTRLTVL.

Only a few counts were recorded for this clone. The CDR3 nucleotides read TGTGCCAGCTATGAGGGCACTGAAGCTTTCTTT. This translates into CASYEGTEAFF. The chain links TRBV28 to TRBJ1-1, with no clear D. Germline loops: CDR1 MDHEN, CDR2 SYDVKM. V was cut by 8 bases and J by 4 bases, with 8 bases left in between. The length of the CDR3 is 11 residues. The variable domain in full, completed from reference TRBV28 and TRBJ1-1, reads DVKVTQSSRYLVKRTGEKVFLECVQDMDHENMFWYRQDPGLGLRLIYFSYDVKMKEKGDIPEGYSVSREKKERFSLILESASTNQTSMYLCASYEGTEAFFGQGTRLTVV.

This clone was seen more than once but under ten times. This chain joins TRBV30 and TRBJ1-1; no firm D call. Germline V CDR1 and CDR2: GTSNPN, SVGIG (reference sequence). The CDR3 has 11 residues. Between the trimmed V and J ends, which lost 6 bases and 4 bases, there was a span of 9 bases. The CDR3 spells CACGTATEAFF. For the CDR3, the DNA is TGTGCCTGTGGTACAGCCACTGAAGCTTTCTTT.

This chain connects TRBV14 to TRBJ1-1; 8 positions agree with TRBD1. The germline CDR1 and CDR2 sequences are SGHDN and FVKESK. The V segment lost 8 bases and the J segment 9 bases; nucleotides outside the gene matches: 5. The CDR3 runs to 11 residues. For the CDR3, the DNA is TGTGCCAGCGGCCCAGGGGGCAAAGCTTTCTTT. Translated: CASGPGGKAFF.

On this clone itself: This sample also contains other DNA sequences that code for the same CDR3. The chain is built from TRBV3-1 (or the pseudogene TRBV3-2) and TRBJ1-5; 11 nucleotides line up with TRBD1. Germline V gives CDR1 LGHDT, CDR2 YNNKEL (reference sequence). This CDR3 has 15 residues. V lost 1 base and J lost 7; bases outside the gene matches: 3. CDR3 sequence reads: CASSQGTGGSQPQHF. Written as DNA, the CDR3 is TGTGCCAGCAGCCAAGGGACAGGGGGCAGCCAGCCCCAGCATTTT.

The J gene is TRBJ1-5, the V gene TRBV28; D uncertain. This CDR3 has 11 residues. Between the trimmed V and J ends, which lost 3 bases and 9 bases, there was a span of 6 bases. Germline V CDR1 and CDR2: MDHEN, SYDVKM. The CDR3 protein is CASSFGRPQHF. The CDR3 nucleotides read TGTGCCAGCAGTTTTGGCAGGCCCCAGCATTTT.

The V and J genes are TRBV27 and TRBJ2-1, with TRBD2 matching over 8 bases. The CDR3 runs 15 residues. The germline CDR1 and CDR2 sequences are MNHEY and SMNVEV (reference sequence). V lost 3 bases and J lost 8; bases outside the gene matches: 9. The CDR3 spells CASSLPGGPRDEQFF. In DNA, the CDR3 is TGTGCCAGCAGTTTGCCGGGAGGGCCCCGGGATGAGCAGTTCTTC.

This clone occurred a few times. The V call is TRBV30, the J call TRBJ1-2; TRBD1 matches at 8 bases. Germline trimming cut 2 bases from V and 4 bases from J; bases unmatched to any gene: 9. Germline assignment: CDR1 GTSNPN and CDR2 SVGIG (reference sequence). This CDR3 has 15 residues. The CDR3 region is CAWSLPGGWGYGYTF. The CDR3 DNA is TGTGCCTGGAGTCTTCCAGGGGGCTGGGGCTATGGCTACACCTTC. The full variable domain, rest sourced from reference TRBV30 and TRBJ1-2, is SQTIHQWPATLVQPVGSPLSLECTVEGTSNPNLYWYRQAAGRGLQLLFYSVGIGQISSEVPQNLSASRPQDRQFILSSKKLLLSDSGFYLCAWSLPGGWGYGYTFGSGTRLTVV.

This rearrangement joins TRBV19 to TRBJ1-4, with unresolved D. This CDR3 has 15 residues. The germline V and J ends were trimmed by 5 bases and 3 bases, with 13 bases remaining between them. Germline assignment: CDR1 LNHDA and CDR2 SQIVND (reference sequence). The CDR3 nucleotides read TGTGCCAGTAGTGACCTGAGGAGGTCTAATGAAAAACTGTTTTTT. Amino acids: CASSDLRRSNEKLFF.

CDR3 nucleotide sequence: TGTGCCAGCAGCTTACGAGGTGAACGGGCCAACGTCCTGACTTTC. This gives the protein CASSLRGERANVLTF. The chain joins TRBV7-3 to TRBJ2-6; D ambiguous. Per the germline V gene, CDR1 is SGHTA and CDR2 is FQGTGA. This CDR3 comprises 15 residues. Trimming took off 2 bases at V and 5 bases at J, with 10 bases between the two ends.

CDR3 bases: TGTGCCAGCAGCTTAGGTCCCGGGATGTCCTACGAGCAGTACTTC. It translates to CASSLGPGMSYEQYF. The chain joins TRBV7-3 to TRBJ2-7; D may be TRBD2 (5 bases). Per the germline V gene, CDR1 is SGHTA and CDR2 is FQGTGA. The CDR3 consists of 15 residues. Trimming stripped 2 bases from V and 1 base from J, with 12 bases between.

As concerns this clone: The sample contains more than one DNA sequence encoding this CDR3. V gene TRBV6-5 combines with J gene TRBJ1-1, with 7 bases fitting TRBD1. After removal of 7 bases from V and 4 bases from J, the junction contained 3 bases not matched to a gene. The CDR3 is 12 amino acids. Germline CDR1 is MNHEY and CDR2 is SVGAGI. The CDR3 DNA reads as TGTGCCAGCAACTCAGGGGGCACTGAAGCTTTCTTT. It encodes CASNSGGTEAFF.

This clone was seen a handful of times. The chain carries TRBV7-9 and TRBJ2-7; 7 bases fit TRBD2. The V and J ends lost 5 bases and 1 base, in that order; junction bases with no gene match: 11. Germline assignment: CDR1 SEHNR and CDR2 FQNEAQ (reference sequence). CDR3 length equals 16 residues. The CDR3 bases are TGTGCCAGCAGCCTCCTCGGTGCGGGAGATTCCTACGAGCAGTACTTC. Amino acid sequence: CASSLLGAGDSYEQYF.

This chain joins TRBV6-5 and TRBJ1-1, with D perhaps matching TRBD1 (6 bases). The germline CDR1 and CDR2 sequences are MNHEY and SVGAGI. The CDR3 contains 12 residues. Trimming removed 10 bases at V and 5 bases at J, with 14 bases between. The CDR3 loop is CAIQGRWTEAFF. Here the CDR3 DNA reads TGTGCCATCCAGGGGCGTTGGACTGAAGCTTTCTTT.

This clone was seen once. The V gene is TRBV3-1 (or the pseudogene TRBV3-2), the J gene TRBJ2-3, with D perhaps TRBD1 (6 bases). Germline V gene lookup returns CDR1 LGHDT and CDR2 YNNKEL (reference sequence). Between the trimmed V and J ends, which lost 1 base and 5 bases, there was a span of 10 bases. The CDR3 extends over 14 amino acids. Here the CDR3 DNA reads TGTGCCAGCAGCCAAGCCCCGACAGGAGATACGCAGTATTTT. It codes for CASSQAPTGDTQYF.

The chain couples TRBV6-4 to TRBJ1-1, with 7 bases lining up with TRBD1. The ends lost 7 bases at V and 3 bases at J; junction bases unmatched: 14. Germline CDR1 reads MRHNA; CDR2 reads SNTAGT. The CDR3 totals 16 residues. The CDR3 region has the DNA TGTGCCAGCACCCCAAAGAGGGGGCCCAGGTACACTGAAGCTTTCTTT. It codes for CASTPKRGPRYTEAFF.

V usage is TRBV24-1 and J usage is TRBJ2-2; D may be TRBD2 (5 bases). The CDR3 sequence is 13 residues long. V lost 6 bases and J lost 7, with 11 bases in between. Germline-derived CDR1 and CDR2 are KGHDR and SFDVKD. CDR3 bases: TGTGCCACCAGTTTTGGAGGTGTCGGGGAGCTGTTTTTT. Protein product: CATSFGGVGELFF.

This clone was observed once. V gene TRBV7-2 combines with J gene TRBJ1-3; TRBD1 is a possible D gene (5 bases). The germline V and J ends were trimmed by 2 bases and 2 bases, with 7 bases remaining between them. The CDR3 has 14 amino acids. Per germline, CDR1 SGHTA and CDR2 FQGNSA. This chain's CDR3 is CASSLPGAGNTIYF. The CDR3 DNA follows: TGTGCCAGCAGCTTACCGGGGGCTGGAAACACCATATATTTT.

CDR3 in amino acids: CSASSRQGNTYEQYF. In nucleotides, the CDR3 is TGCAGTGCTAGTTCCCGACAGGGTAATACGTACGAGCAGTACTTC. J is TRBJ2-7 and V is TRBV20-1; TRBD1 agrees at 7 bases. Germline V lookup: CDR1 DFQATT, CDR2 SNEGSKA (reference sequence). The CDR3 has 15 residues. V trimming: 3 bases; J trimming: 4 bases; junction bases outside the gene matches: 12.

This chain links TRBV7-8 with TRBJ1-5, with 10 nucleotides matching TRBD1. V was pared by 5 bases and J by 7 bases, with 5 bases of the junction left unmatched. Germline CDR1 is SGHVS and CDR2 is FQNEAQ. This CDR3 is 14 amino acids long. In nucleotides, the CDR3 is TGTGCCAGCAGCCCAGACAGGGGGCGGCAGCCCCAGCATTTT. Amino acid sequence: CASSPDRGRQPQHF.

This clone was seen a few times. The rearrangement links TRBV18 to TRBJ2-7; TRBD2 matches at 8 bases. The CDR3 has 14 amino acids. Germline lookup yields CDR1 KGHSH and CDR2 LQKENI. With 1 base clipped from V and 6 bases from J, the junction kept 5 bases outside the gene matches. The CDR3 loop is CASSPQRETREQYF. In DNA, the CDR3 is TGTGCCAGCTCACCACAGCGGGAGACTCGCGAGCAGTACTTC.

The chain couples TRBV7-8 to TRBJ2-3; 10 bases fit TRBD1. The CDR3 runs 15 residues. The germline V gene has CDR1 SGHVS and CDR2 FQNEAQ. Losses at the gene ends were 3 bases for V and 4 bases for J; bases not matched to a gene: 4. The CDR3: CASSFDRGHADTQYF. The CDR3 bases are TGTGCCAGCAGCTTCGACAGGGGGCACGCAGATACGCAGTATTTT.

The chain recombines TRBV6-5 with TRBJ2-7, with 10 bases matching TRBD1. The length of the CDR3 is 15 residues. CDR1 and CDR2 (germline): MNHEY, SVGAGI. Losses at the gene ends were 5 bases for V and 2 bases for J; bases not matched to a gene: 6. CDR3 DNA sequence: TGTGCCAGCAGTCCCGGGACAGGGGTACCCTACGAGCAGTACTTC. Protein product: CASSPGTGVPYEQYF.

This clone turned up a few times. The J gene is TRBJ2-5, the V gene TRBV5-6, with no clear D. Germline assignment: CDR1 SGHDT and CDR2 YYEEEE. The CDR3 totals 15 residues. Trimming left V 0 bases short and J 7 bases short, with 16 bases between. CDR3 DNA sequence: TGTGCCAGCAGCTTGGAAGGTGCCAGCGTGGGGACCCAGTACTTC. This gives the protein CASSLEGASVGTQYF. The full variable domain, in which reference TRBV5-6 and TRBJ2-5 provide the parts outside the CDR3, is DAGVTQSPTHLIKTRGQQVTLRCSPKSGHDTVSWYQQALGQGPQFIFQYYEEEERQRGNFPDRFSGHQFPNYSSELNVNALLLGDSALYLCASSLEGASVGTQYFGPGTRLLVL.

This clone appeared a few times. The gene calls are TRBV12-3 or TRBV12-4 and TRBJ2-7; D might be TRBD1 (5 bases). The CDR3 length is 13 residues. V was shortened by 5 bases and J by 6 bases, with 14 bases between the two germline ends. The CDR3 bases are TGTGCCAGCAGTGCAGTCCCCCAGGGCGAGCAGTACTTC. Translation: CASSAVPQGEQYF.

This chain joins TRBV19 and TRBJ1-6, with 7 bases fitting TRBD1. Germline assignment: CDR1 LNHDA and CDR2 SQIVND (reference sequence). Trimming at V came to 4 bases and at J to 7 bases, leaving 19 bases not matched to a gene. The CDR3 is 19 residues long. The CDR3 loop is CASSTRDSVRTSLNSPLHF. In DNA form, the CDR3 reads TGTGCCAGTAGTACCCGGGACAGTGTGAGAACAAGCCTCAATTCACCCCTCCACTTT.